This T cell receptor (beta chain) was documented in a study of shared clonotypes between healthy human individuals. Study-wide context: In total, the donors were two women and a few men aged 18 to 49.

Produced via immunoSEQ multiplex PCR; TCRdb's table is partial and in-frame only. Among 2 million to 2.5 million clones, approximately 94% were seen once, and the ten largest hold 0.1% to 0.15%. With regard to this clone: Its antigen is unidentified. Other DNA variants within this sample encode the same CDR3.

General study results and limits: Compared with clonotypes that all four donors shared, non-shared clonotypes had lower generation probabilities. A generally larger estimated richness was seen in naive subsets than in memory subsets.

V lost 0 bases and J 4 bases, leaving 10 bases between the germline ends. This CDR3 is 15 amino acids long. Germline V CDR1 and CDR2: SGHRS, YFSETQ. The chain has TRBV5-1 and TRBJ2-2; weak D call: TRBD1 (6 bases). This TCR was sampled from a man younger than 35 in good health. Sequenced: naive CD4+ T cells sorted from blood. Described subset: CD45RA+ positively selected. DNA of the CDR3: TGCGCCAGCAGCTTGGACGGCAGGGGCACCGGGGAGCTGTTTTTT. This sequence encodes CASSLDGRGTGELFF.